A selection of T cell receptor beta chains follows, all from one sample in a study of cytomegalovirus exposure and HLA in healthy donors. Generated by immunoSEQ multiplex PCR, the TCRdb table keeps only in-frame clones and is missing some. Here the sample spans about 170,000 clones, around 73% being singletons. Material for sequencing was PBMCs. The receptor source for this set is a woman aged 18-29 years in good health and CMV-seropositive. Both conserved end residues are part of each CDR3. D genes are given only for firm matches. The size of a clone is reported for some rows only, either as once, few or many, or as a class for expanded clones.

>TRBV14|.|TRBJ1-1|TRBD1
CASSLGQGVTEAFF
TGTGCCAGCAGCCTGGGACAGGGGGTTACTGAAGCTTTCTTT
>TRBV7-9|.|TRBJ2-5|TRBD1
CASSLGTGRETQYF
TGTGCCAGCAGCTTAGGGACAGGGAGAGAGACCCAGTACTTC
>TRBV7-9|once|TRBJ2-7|TRBD1
CASSSKGQGYEQYF
TGTGCCAGCAGCTCAAAGGGACAGGGCTACGAGCAGTACTTC
>TRBV18|.|TRBJ2-1|TRBD2
CASSPTAAVLAGGTRNEQFF
TGTGCCAGCTCACCGACTGCGGCGGTCTTAGCGGGGGGGACAAGGAATGAGCAGTTCTTC
>TRBV6-6|.|TRBJ1-5|.
CASSPYSNQPQHF
TGTGCCAGCAGCCCCTATAGCAATCAGCCCCAGCATTTT
>TRBV6-1|few|TRBJ2-3|TRBD1
CASSRGLSADTQYF
TGTGCCAGCTCCAGGGGGCTTTCGGCAGATACGCAGTATTTT
>TRBV5-4|.|TRBJ2-7|.
CATRGGGSRSYEQYF
TGTGCCACTAGAGGTGGGGGGTCTCGCTCCTACGAGCAGTACTTC
>TRBV10-3|.|TRBJ2-2|TRBD2
CAISDLSGGATGELFF
TGTGCCATCAGTGACTTAAGCGGGGGGGCCACCGGGGAGCTGTTTTTT
>TRBV19|few|TRBJ2-5|TRBD2
CASSSGLAHKETQYF
TGTGCCAGTAGTTCTGGACTAGCGCATAAAGAGACCCAGTACTTC
>TRBV2|once|TRBJ2-1|.
CASSERGIAHEQFF
TGTGCCAGCAGTGAGCGGGGAATTGCCCATGAGCAGTTCTTC
>TRBV5-4|once|TRBJ1-1|.
CASSSKGRGPYTEAFF
TGTGCCAGCAGTTCTAAGGGCCGAGGGCCTTACACTGAAGCTTTCTTT
>TRBV2|.|TRBJ2-4|.
CASSEANAGNIQYF
TGTGCCAGCAGTGAGGCCAACGCGGGCAACATTCAGTACTTC
>TRBV30|.|TRBJ1-6|.
CAWSGAGTNNSPLHF
TGTGCCTGGAGTGGAGCGGGGACTAATAATTCACCCCTCCACTTT
>TRBV5-1|.|TRBJ2-1|TRBD1
CASSLTQGANHEQFF
TGCGCCAGCAGCTTGACGCAGGGGGCTAATCATGAGCAGTTCTTC
>TRBV12-5|.|TRBJ1-2|TRBD1
CASGPPGQGEGYTF
TGTGCTAGTGGTCCCCCGGGACAGGGGGAGGGCTACACCTTC
>TRBV19|few|TRBJ2-2|TRBD1
CASSIRGTGFPDTGELFF
TGTGCCAGTAGTATCAGGGGGACAGGGTTCCCGGACACCGGGGAGCTGTTTTTT
>TRBV7-2|few|TRBJ2-5|.
CASGGTRGTQYF
TGTGCCAGCGGCGGTACACGGGGGACCCAGTACTTC
>TRBV2|.|TRBJ2-7|.
CASNGGESYEQYF
TGTGCCAGCAATGGAGGGGAGAGCTACGAGCAGTACTTC
>TRBV7-9|.|TRBJ1-5|TRBD1
CASSRTGNNQPQHF
TGTGCCAGCAGCAGGACAGGGAACAATCAGCCCCAGCATTTT
>TRBV7-2|.|TRBJ2-1|TRBD2
CASSLEASGGREQFF
TGTGCCAGCAGCTTAGAGGCTAGCGGGGGGCGTGAGCAGTTCTTC
>TRBV7-2|.|TRBJ1-5|.
CASSLVVGTNQPQHF
TGTGCCAGCAGCTTAGTTGTAGGGACAAATCAGCCCCAGCATTTT
>TRBV4-1|.|TRBJ1-2|TRBD1
CASSRVTGDDYGYTF
TGCGCCAGCAGCCGAGTGACAGGGGACGACTATGGCTACACCTTC
>TRBV7-6|.|TRBJ1-1|.
CASSFAHGAEAFF
TGTGCCAGCAGCTTCGCACACGGAGCTGAAGCTTTCTTT
>TRBV14|.|TRBJ2-7|.
CASSQGEQGRLNSYEQYF
TGTGCCAGCAGCCAAGGGGAACAGGGCAGGTTGAACTCCTACGAGCAGTACTTC
>TRBV5-1|.|TRBJ2-7|.
CASSFSTTYEQYF
TGCGCCAGCAGCTTCAGTACCACCTACGAGCAGTACTTC
>TRBV11-1|.|TRBJ1-2|.
CASRAEMMINYGYTF
TGTGCCAGCAGAGCGGAGATGATGATTAACTATGGCTACACCTTC
>TRBV18|.|TRBJ1-6|.
CASSPQGSYNSPLHF
TGTGCCAGCTCACCTCAGGGCTCCTATAATTCACCCCTCCACTTT
>TRBV7-2|once|TRBJ1-1|TRBD1
CASSLVGQGNTEAFF
TGTGCCAGCAGCTTGGTGGGACAGGGGAACACTGAAGCTTTCTTT
>TRBV6-1|.|TRBJ2-1|.
CASSYTEQFF
TGTGCCAGCAGCTATACTGAGCAGTTCTTC
>TRBV28|.|TRBJ2-5|.
CASTRSWGGTGETQYF
TGTGCCAGCACCCGTTCCTGGGGGGGCACCGGGGAGACCCAGTACTTC
>TRBV7-9|.|TRBJ1-1|.
CASSSSSGGWTEAFF
TGTGCCAGCAGCTCCTCTTCTGGGGGCTGGACTGAAGCTTTCTTT
>TRBV7-2|once|TRBJ1-2|.
CASSPTVNYGYTF
TGTGCCAGCAGCCCGACAGTGAACTATGGCTACACCTTC
>TRBV10-3|.|TRBJ1-1|.
CAISESRSQGTEAFF
TGTGCCATCAGTGAGTCTAGAAGCCAGGGTACTGAAGCTTTCTTT
>TRBV9|few|TRBJ2-5|.
CASSRAGSGETQYF
TGTGCCAGCAGCCGCGCGGGTTCAGGAGAGACCCAGTACTTC
>TRBV7-9|once|TRBJ1-1|.
CASSLVAGQNTEAFF
TGTGCCAGCAGCTTAGTTGCAGGGCAGAACACTGAAGCTTTCTTT
>TRBV9|.|TRBJ1-4|.
CASSPGQINEKLFF
TGTGCCAGCAGTCCTGGACAAATTAATGAAAAACTGTTTTTT
>TRBV27|.|TRBJ2-1|TRBD2
CATAPFSGGGTYNEQFF
TGTGCCACCGCGCCGTTTTCCGGCGGGGGAACCTACAATGAGCAGTTCTTC
>TRBV5-4|few|TRBJ1-4|.
CASSRYSGVDEKLFF
TGTGCCAGCAGTCGGTATTCGGGGGTGGATGAAAAACTGTTTTTT
>TRBV11-2|.|TRBJ1-4|.
CASSQGTFGRLDEKLFF
TGTGCCAGCAGCCAAGGGACATTCGGAAGGCTCGATGAAAAACTGTTTTTT
>TRBV15|.|TRBJ2-7|.
CATSRDRQAYEQYF
TGTGCCACCAGCAGAGATCGGCAGGCCTACGAGCAGTACTTC
>TRBV9|.|TRBJ2-7|.
CASSVGQGYNEQYF
TGTGCCAGCAGCGTAGGGCAGGGGTACAACGAGCAGTACTTC